These T cell receptor beta chains were read from a single sample in a study of blood T cell repertoires in COVID-19. Sequencing used immunoSEQ multiplex PCR; TCRdb keeps in-frame clones, though not all of them. The sample has around 300,000 clones, 70% to 90% seen once; the top ten hold 10% to 15%. The sequenced sample was peripheral blood. The receptors stem from a woman aged 70-85 years with COVID-19, enrolled during active disease. Each CDR3 is given with its conserved first and last residue. D genes are given only for firm matches. Size is stated for part of the rows, as once, few or many counts, or as a class when the clone is expanded.

v_call: TRBV30; clone_size: .; d_call: .; j_call: TRBJ1-5; cdr3_aa: CAWSGPGRNQPQHF; cdr3_nt: TGTGCCTGGAGTGGGCCAGGGCGAAATCAGCCCCAGCATTTT
v_call: TRBV29-1; clone_size: .; d_call: TRBD1; j_call: TRBJ1-1; cdr3_aa: CSVTGGMDTEAFF; cdr3_nt: TGCAGCGTGACAGGGGGCATGGACACTGAAGCTTTCTTT
v_call: TRBV2; clone_size: .; d_call: TRBD1; j_call: TRBJ1-1; cdr3_aa: CASSARAGQGIDF; cdr3_nt: TGTGCCAGCAGCGCTCGCGCGGGACAGGGCATTGATTTT
v_call: TRBV5-1; clone_size: .; d_call: TRBD1; j_call: TRBJ2-6; cdr3_aa: CASSFRTGGSGANVLTF; cdr3_nt: TGCGCCAGCAGCTTCCGGACAGGGGGTTCTGGGGCCAACGTCCTGACTTTC
v_call: TRBV28; clone_size: .; d_call: TRBD1; j_call: TRBJ1-1; cdr3_aa: CASSWTGVTEAFF; cdr3_nt: TGTGCCAGCAGCTGGACAGGGGTAACTGAAGCTTTCTTT
v_call: TRBV5-1; clone_size: .; d_call: TRBD2; j_call: TRBJ2-3; cdr3_aa: CASSPSGGLTDTQYF; cdr3_nt: TGCGCCAGCAGCCCGTCGGGGGGGCTAACAGATACGCAGTATTTT
v_call: TRBV3-1/TRBV3-2; clone_size: .; d_call: TRBD1; j_call: TRBJ2-7; cdr3_aa: CASSPPGDSTYEQYF; cdr3_nt: TGTGCCAGCAGCCCCCCCGGGGACAGTACCTACGAGCAGTACTTC
v_call: TRBV12-3/TRBV12-4; clone_size: .; d_call: TRBD1; j_call: TRBJ2-1; cdr3_aa: CASSTTGDNEQFF; cdr3_nt: TGTGCCAGCAGCACGACAGGGGACAATGAGCAGTTCTTC
v_call: TRBV9; clone_size: once; d_call: .; j_call: TRBJ2-5; cdr3_aa: CASSPSPGFQTQYF; cdr3_nt: TGTGCCAGCAGCCCTTCGCCGGGTTTTCAGACCCAGTACTTC
v_call: TRBV23-1; clone_size: .; d_call: .; j_call: TRBJ1-2; cdr3_aa: CASSQSSGFGYTF; cdr3_nt: TGCGCCAGCAGTCAATCTTCAGGGTTTGGCTACACCTTC
v_call: TRBV29-1; clone_size: .; d_call: TRBD1; j_call: TRBJ1-2; cdr3_aa: CSVLLPQGNGYTF; cdr3_nt: TGCAGCGTCCTACTCCCACAGGGGAACGGCTACACCTTC
v_call: TRBV18; clone_size: .; d_call: .; j_call: TRBJ2-6; cdr3_aa: CASSPDRSGANVLTF; cdr3_nt: TGTGCCAGCTCACCAGACAGGTCTGGGGCCAACGTCCTGACTTTC
v_call: TRBV7-2; clone_size: .; d_call: .; j_call: TRBJ2-2; cdr3_aa: CASSKNTGSGELFF; cdr3_nt: TGTGCCAGCAGCAAAAATACAGGGTCCGGGGAGCTGTTTTTT
v_call: TRBV5-1; clone_size: .; d_call: TRBD1; j_call: TRBJ1-4; cdr3_aa: CASSLFGTDNEKLFF; cdr3_nt: TGCGCCAGCAGCTTGTTCGGGACAGATAATGAAAAACTGTTTTTT
v_call: TRBV11-2; clone_size: .; d_call: .; j_call: TRBJ1-5; cdr3_aa: CASSLAGRDNQPQHF; cdr3_nt: TGTGCCAGCAGCTTAGCTGGCAGGGACAATCAGCCCCAGCATTTT
v_call: TRBV2; clone_size: once; d_call: TRBD2; j_call: TRBJ2-7; cdr3_aa: CASSQGGSSYEQYF; cdr3_nt: TGTGCCAGCAGTCAGGGCGGGAGCTCCTACGAGCAGTACTTC
v_call: TRBV5-1; clone_size: .; d_call: TRBD1; j_call: TRBJ2-1; cdr3_aa: CASSQPGQGLNEQFF; cdr3_nt: TGCGCCAGCAGCCAGCCGGGACAGGGGTTGAATGAGCAGTTCTTC
v_call: TRBV12-3/TRBV12-4; clone_size: .; d_call: TRBD1; j_call: TRBJ1-1; cdr3_aa: CASSVGQEAFF; cdr3_nt: TGTGCCAGCAGTGTGGGACAGGAAGCTTTCTTT
v_call: TRBV5-1; clone_size: .; d_call: .; j_call: TRBJ2-7; cdr3_aa: CASSQEGAYEQYF; cdr3_nt: TGCGCCAGCAGCCAAGAAGGGGCCTACGAGCAGTACTTC
v_call: TRBV12-3/TRBV12-4; clone_size: once; d_call: .; j_call: TRBJ1-2; cdr3_aa: CASSFILNYGYTF; cdr3_nt: TGTGCCAGCAGTTTTATCCTAAACTATGGCTACACCTTC
v_call: TRBV5-1; clone_size: .; d_call: TRBD1; j_call: TRBJ1-1; cdr3_aa: CASSLLTGDYTEAFF; cdr3_nt: TGCGCCAGCAGCTTGTTAACAGGGGATTACACTGAAGCTTTCTTT
v_call: TRBV27; clone_size: .; d_call: .; j_call: TRBJ1-3; cdr3_aa: CASSFGGNTIYF; cdr3_nt: TGTGCCAGCAGTTTCGGTGGAAACACCATATATTTT
v_call: TRBV7-2; clone_size: once; d_call: .; j_call: TRBJ2-7; cdr3_aa: CASSFYYEQYF; cdr3_nt: TGTGCCAGCAGCTTTTACTACGAGCAGTACTTC
v_call: TRBV2; clone_size: once; d_call: .; j_call: TRBJ1-2; cdr3_aa: CASSDGRGLSGYTF; cdr3_nt: TGTGCCAGCAGTGATGGCAGGGGTTTGAGCGGCTACACCTTC
v_call: TRBV5-4; clone_size: .; d_call: TRBD1; j_call: TRBJ1-2; cdr3_aa: CASSLGGQGLYGYTF; cdr3_nt: TGTGCCAGCAGCTTGGGGGGACAGGGACTCTATGGCTACACCTTC
v_call: TRBV9; clone_size: .; d_call: .; j_call: TRBJ1-6; cdr3_aa: CASSVDSGGRSPLHF; cdr3_nt: TGTGCCAGCAGCGTAGACTCGGGGGGGCGTTCACCCCTCCACTTT
v_call: TRBV4-1; clone_size: .; d_call: .; j_call: TRBJ2-6; cdr3_aa: CASSQQGSGANVLTF; cdr3_nt: TGCGCCAGCAGCCAACAGGGGTCTGGGGCCAACGTCCTGACTTTC
v_call: TRBV2; clone_size: .; d_call: .; j_call: TRBJ2-7; cdr3_aa: CASRTGGIGVYF; cdr3_nt: TGTGCCAGCAGAACCGGGGGAATTGGGGTGTACTTC
v_call: TRBV19; clone_size: .; d_call: .; j_call: TRBJ2-2; cdr3_aa: CASIPTVANTGELFF; cdr3_nt: TGTGCCAGTATTCCGACAGTAGCGAACACCGGGGAGCTGTTTTTT
v_call: TRBV7-9; clone_size: .; d_call: TRBD1; j_call: TRBJ1-2; cdr3_aa: CASSPNGQAAYGYTF; cdr3_nt: TGTGCCAGCAGCCCGAACGGACAGGCCGCTTATGGCTACACCTTC
v_call: TRBV30; clone_size: .; d_call: TRBD2; j_call: TRBJ2-1; cdr3_aa: CAWSVGSGEYNEQFF; cdr3_nt: TGTGCCTGGAGTGTGGGTAGCGGGGAGTACAATGAGCAGTTCTTC
v_call: TRBV5-1; clone_size: .; d_call: TRBD1; j_call: TRBJ2-7; cdr3_aa: CASSLGGQGAYEQYF; cdr3_nt: TGCGCCAGCAGCTTAGGAGGACAGGGGGCCTACGAGCAGTACTTC
v_call: TRBV18; clone_size: .; d_call: .; j_call: TRBJ1-2; cdr3_aa: CASSPQNSQGFYGYTF; cdr3_nt: TGTGCCAGCTCACCACAGAATTCGCAGGGATTCTATGGCTACACCTTC
v_call: TRBV18; clone_size: .; d_call: TRBD1; j_call: TRBJ1-2; cdr3_aa: CATQSLQLSGQGAYYTF; cdr3_nt: TGTGCCACCCAGAGTCTGCAACTATCGGGACAGGGGGCTTACTACACCTTC
v_call: TRBV9; clone_size: .; d_call: .; j_call: TRBJ2-2; cdr3_aa: CASSVVGQYTGELFF; cdr3_nt: TGTGCCAGCAGCGTAGTCGGACAGTACACCGGGGAGCTGTTTTTT
v_call: TRBV2; clone_size: .; d_call: .; j_call: TRBJ2-7; cdr3_aa: CATGLGRRDEQYF; cdr3_nt: TGTGCCACGGGACTGGGGCGGCGGGATGAGCAGTACTTC
v_call: TRBV6-5; clone_size: .; d_call: TRBD1; j_call: TRBJ1-1; cdr3_aa: CASTPGQGGTEAFF; cdr3_nt: TGTGCCAGCACCCCAGGTCAGGGGGGCACTGAAGCTTTCTTT
v_call: TRBV3-1/TRBV3-2; clone_size: .; d_call: TRBD1; j_call: TRBJ1-2; cdr3_aa: CASSQDVQGAGGYTF; cdr3_nt: TGTGCCAGCAGCCAAGATGTCCAGGGGGCGGGAGGCTACACCTTC
v_call: TRBV28; clone_size: .; d_call: TRBD1; j_call: TRBJ2-1; cdr3_aa: CASKPRDRPYNEQFF; cdr3_nt: TGTGCCAGCAAACCCCGGGACAGGCCTTACAATGAGCAGTTCTTC
v_call: TRBV7-2; clone_size: .; d_call: TRBD1; j_call: TRBJ1-5; cdr3_aa: CASSLATGGDQPQHF; cdr3_nt: TGTGCCAGCAGCTTAGCTACAGGGGGGGATCAGCCCCAGCATTTT
v_call: TRBV28; clone_size: .; d_call: .; j_call: TRBJ1-5; cdr3_aa: CASKWTRNQPQHF; cdr3_nt: TGTGCCAGCAAGTGGACACGCAATCAGCCCCAGCATTTT
v_call: TRBV7-2; clone_size: .; d_call: .; j_call: TRBJ2-1; cdr3_aa: CASSLGQNNEQFF; cdr3_nt: TGTGCCAGCAGCTTAGGACAGAACAATGAGCAGTTCTTC
v_call: TRBV5-1; clone_size: .; d_call: TRBD1; j_call: TRBJ1-4; cdr3_aa: CASSLSELQGGKSNEKLFF; cdr3_nt: TGCGCCAGCAGCTTGTCTGAGTTACAGGGGGGCAAATCTAATGAAAAACTGTTTTTT
v_call: TRBV7-2; clone_size: .; d_call: TRBD2; j_call: TRBJ2-7; cdr3_aa: CASSSPSGGATYEQYF; cdr3_nt: TGTGCCAGCAGCTCCCCCAGCGGGGGCGCCACCTACGAGCAGTACTTC
v_call: TRBV15; clone_size: once; d_call: .; j_call: TRBJ1-1; cdr3_aa: CATSRINLNTEAFF; cdr3_nt: TGTGCCACCAGCAGAATCAACTTGAACACTGAAGCTTTCTTT
v_call: TRBV7-2; clone_size: .; d_call: TRBD2; j_call: TRBJ2-1; cdr3_aa: CASSPDRPLAGGPGEQFF; cdr3_nt: TGTGCCAGCAGCCCTGACCGACCCCTAGCGGGGGGGCCAGGTGAGCAGTTCTTC
v_call: TRBV6-5; clone_size: .; d_call: .; j_call: TRBJ1-1; cdr3_aa: CASSYSAANTEAFF; cdr3_nt: TGTGCCAGCAGTTACTCGGCGGCGAACACTGAAGCTTTCTTT
v_call: TRBV29-1; clone_size: .; d_call: .; j_call: TRBJ2-3; cdr3_aa: CSVGTDSTDTQYF; cdr3_nt: TGCAGCGTTGGGACAGATAGCACAGATACGCAGTATTTT
v_call: TRBV5-4; clone_size: .; d_call: .; j_call: TRBJ1-2; cdr3_aa: CASSGQASTPYGYTF; cdr3_nt: TGTGCCAGCAGCGGGCAGGCTTCAACTCCCTATGGCTACACCTTC